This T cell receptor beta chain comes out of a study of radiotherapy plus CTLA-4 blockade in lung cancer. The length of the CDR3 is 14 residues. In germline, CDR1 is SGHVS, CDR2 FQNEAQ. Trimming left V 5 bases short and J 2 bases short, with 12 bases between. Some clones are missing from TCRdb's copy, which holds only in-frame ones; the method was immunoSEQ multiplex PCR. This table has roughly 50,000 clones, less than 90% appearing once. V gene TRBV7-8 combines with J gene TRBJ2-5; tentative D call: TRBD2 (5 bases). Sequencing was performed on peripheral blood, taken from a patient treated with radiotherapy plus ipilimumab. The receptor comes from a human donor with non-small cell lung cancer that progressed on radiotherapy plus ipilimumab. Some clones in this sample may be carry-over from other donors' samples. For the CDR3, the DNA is TGTGCCAGCAGCCAGTCGACGGGACAAGAGACCCAGTACTTC. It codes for CASSQSTGQETQYF.